What follows are 26 T cell receptor beta chains derived from one specimen sequenced in a study of T-cell memory formation after mild COVID-19. TCRdb reprocessed the 5' RACE reads with MiXCR, giving one entry per CDR3 protein. The table lists around 410,000 distinct CDR3 sequences, around a quarter of them singletons. The sample taken for sequencing was PBMCs or a T cell subset sorted from them (not recorded which). These receptors came from an adult woman who had mild COVID-19 (a few samples of this study predate the infection). Cell type and time point are not known.

The gene calls are TRBV5-1 and TRBJ1-1; a weak D match, TRBD1 (6 bases). Trimming shortened V by 5 bases and J by 0 bases, and 17 bases separated the two germline ends. The CDR3 extends over 16 amino acids. CDR1 and CDR2 (germline): SGHRS, YFSETQ. Here the CDR3 reads CASSSDQGNMNTEAFF. DNA for the CDR3: TGCGCCAGCAGTAGCGACCAGGGGAACATGAACACTGAAGCTTTCTTT.

This clonotype was seen only a few times. The gene calls are TRBV10-3 and TRBJ2-7; 7 bases fit TRBD1. There are 14 residues in the CDR3. Germline V gene sequence: CDR1 ENHRY, CDR2 SYGVKD. With 3 bases clipped from V and 2 bases from J, the junction kept 4 bases outside the gene matches. CDR3 bases: TGTGCCATCAGTGACACAGGGGCTCCCTACGAGCAGTACTTC. Its translation: CAISDTGAPYEQYF.

This clonotype was observed a few times. V usage is TRBV12-3 or TRBV12-4 and J usage is TRBJ1-1, with 11 bases aligning to TRBD1. V shed 4 bases, J shed 5 bases, and the junction held 3 bases outside the gene matches. The CDR3 runs 14 residues. CDR3 sequence (DNA): TGTGCCAGCAGTTATGGGACAGGGGGGACTGAAGCTTTCTTT. It specifies CASSYGTGGTEAFF.

This clonotype was counted only a few times. The J gene is TRBJ1-2, the V gene TRBV5-1; D call uncertain. With 0 bases removed from V and 2 bases from J, the gap between germline ends came to 11 bases. Germline lookup yields CDR1 SGHRS and CDR2 YFSETQ. CDR3 length: 15 residues. CDR3 residues: CASSLDPGVNYGYTF. The DNA for the CDR3 is TGCGCCAGCAGCTTGGATCCAGGCGTGAACTATGGCTACACCTTC.

V is TRBV29-1 and J is TRBJ2-1; TRBD2 might be the D (6 bases). CDR1 is SQVTM, CDR2 ANQGSEA, per germline. This CDR3 has 13 residues. Between the trimmed V and J ends, which lost 3 bases and 0 bases, there was a span of 6 bases. In DNA, the CDR3 is TGCAGCGTTGAGGAGGGCTCCTACAATGAGCAGTTCTTC. Translation gives CSVEEGSYNEQFF.

Here the CDR3 DNA reads TGCGCCAGCAGCTTCTACGGCTCTTCGCGGGAGACCCAGTACTTC. Protein sequence: CASSFYGSSRETQYF. The J gene is TRBJ2-5, the V gene TRBV5-1; no clear D gene. The CDR3 is made up of 15 amino acids. Looked up from germline, CDR1 is SGHRS and CDR2 is YFSETQ. The germline V and J ends were trimmed by 2 bases and 5 bases, with 16 bases remaining between them.

The J gene is TRBJ2-3, the V gene TRBV9, with 7 positions matching TRBD2. The germline CDR1 and CDR2 sequences are SGDLS and YYNGEE. The trim removed 0 bases at V and 0 bases at J, leaving 13 bases unmatched. The CDR3 sequence is 19 residues long. The CDR3 region is CASSVVPASGTSSTDTQYF. The DNA for the CDR3 is TGTGCCAGCAGCGTAGTGCCGGCTAGCGGAACCTCTAGCACAGATACGCAGTATTTT.

This clonotype was detected many times. This sequence joins TRBV7-8 and TRBJ2-1, with D possibly TRBD2 on 6 matching bases. Trimming removed 5 bases at V and 6 bases at J, with 23 bases between. CDR3 size: 17 residues. Per germline, CDR1 SGHVS and CDR2 FQNEAQ. The DNA of the CDR3 is TGTGCCAGCAGCCTGTCCGATTCGGGGCTCGGGGGCAATGAGCAGTTCTTC. Translation gives CASSLSDSGLGGNEQFF.

The V gene is TRBV7-9, the J gene TRBJ2-7; tentative D call: TRBD2 (6 bases). The CDR3 has 12 residues. The V and J ends lost 5 bases and 4 bases respectively, with 9 bases between them. Germline V gene data show CDR1 as SEHNR and CDR2 as FQNEAQ (reference sequence). The CDR3 here is CASSTGSYEQYF. Written as DNA, the CDR3 is TGTGCCAGCAGCACCGGGAGTTACGAGCAGTACTTC.

The chain couples TRBV5-1 to TRBJ2-7; D possibly corresponds to TRBD1 (6 bases). CDR3 size: 17 residues. Germline values: CDR1 SGHRS, CDR2 YFSETQ. V was shortened by 0 bases and J by 2 bases, with 18 bases between the two germline ends. The CDR3: CASSLGSIDRTTYEQYF. The CDR3 DNA sequence: TGCGCCAGCAGCTTGGGATCAATAGACAGGACAACCTACGAGCAGTACTTC.

This chain links TRBV5-5 with TRBJ1-4; TRBD1 might be the D (5 bases). The V gene lost 4 bases and the J gene lost 2 bases, with 12 bases spanning the gap. Germline CDR1 and CDR2: SGHKS and YYEKEE (reference sequence). The CDR3 totals 15 residues. The CDR3 bases are TGTGCCAGCAGCCTTCGAGGGGTGACTAATGAAAAACTGTTTTTT. Translation gives CASSLRGVTNEKLFF.

This clonotype showed up many times. The rearrangement joins TRBV12-3 or TRBV12-4 to TRBJ2-1; 8 bases align to TRBD1. The CDR3 runs 11 residues. V was clipped by 8 bases and J by 6 bases; unmatched bases: 0. CDR3 loop: CASGQGNEQFF. The CDR3 DNA is TGTGCCAGCGGACAGGGCAATGAGCAGTTCTTC.

This clonotype was observed a few times. The CDR3 spells CASSLVLGNTGELFF. The DNA for the CDR3 is TGTGCCAGCAGCTTAGTACTGGGTAACACCGGGGAGCTGTTTTTT. V gene TRBV7-9 combines with J gene TRBJ2-2, with unresolved D. The germline V gene encodes CDR1 SEHNR and CDR2 FQNEAQ (reference sequence). Trimming removed 1 base from V and 2 bases from J, with 8 bases in between. The CDR3 runs 15 residues.

This chain links TRBV5-1 with TRBJ1-6, with 8 nucleotides matching TRBD1. Germline values: CDR1 SGHRS, CDR2 YFSETQ. This CDR3 spans 15 amino acids. V shed 0 bases and J 10 bases; nucleotides not matched to a gene: 6. For the CDR3, the DNA is TGCGCCAGCAGCTTGGGACAGGGGAAATACTCACCCCTCCACTTT. This translates into CASSLGQGKYSPLHF. The whole variable domain, remainder taken from reference TRBV5-1 and TRBJ1-6, is KAGVTQTPRYLIKTRGQQVTLSCSPISGHRSVSWYQQTPGQGLQFLFEYFSETQRNKGNFPGRFSGRQFSNSRSEMNVSTLELGDSALYLCASSLGQGKYSPLHFGNGTRLTVT.

The chain joins TRBV12-3 or TRBV12-4 to TRBJ2-5, with unresolved D. The CDR3 is 13 amino acids. V was shortened by 5 bases and J by 7 bases, with 14 bases between the two germline ends. The CDR3 nucleotides read TGTGCCAGCAGTCCACCCTCAACCGCGACCCAGTACTTC. Amino acids: CASSPPSTATQYF.

The CDR3 spells CASSQLAVLSNQPQHF. DNA for the CDR3: TGTGCCAGCAGTCAACTAGCGGTTTTAAGCAATCAGCCCCAGCATTTT. This chain uses TRBV12-3 or TRBV12-4 with TRBJ1-5; unclear D gene. The CDR3 covers 16 residues. The V gene lost 5 bases and the J gene lost 1 base, with 15 bases spanning the gap.

This clonotype was counted a few times. The V gene is TRBV20-1, the J gene TRBJ2-7; no clear D gene. V lost 5 bases and J lost 0, with 11 bases in between. Germline V lookup: CDR1 DFQATT, CDR2 SNEGSKA (reference sequence). This CDR3 has 13 amino acids. Written as DNA, the CDR3 is TGCAGTGCTTTTGAGCGTAGCTCCTACGAGCAGTACTTC. Its translation is CSAFERSSYEQYF.

V gene TRBV27 combines with J gene TRBJ1-1; 7 bases are a match to TRBD1. Trimming at V came to 6 bases and at J to 8 bases, leaving 9 bases not matched to a gene. In germline, CDR1 is MNHEY, CDR2 SMNVEV (reference sequence). This CDR3 has 13 residues. The CDR3 DNA is TGTGCCAGCAGCTATTACAGGGGCGCCGAAGCTTTCTTT. It yields the protein CASSYYRGAEAFF.

This clonotype was counted a few times. This chain connects TRBV19 to TRBJ1-5; 9 nucleotides align to TRBD1. CDR3 length: 13 amino acids. V lost 5 bases to trimming and J lost 9 bases; unmatched junction nucleotides: 5. The germline V gene encodes CDR1 LNHDA and CDR2 SQIVND (reference sequence). The DNA of the CDR3 is TGTGCCAGTAGTGACACAGGGGGCAGGCCCCAGCATTTT. This encodes CASSDTGGRPQHF.

The rearrangement links TRBV5-1 to TRBJ2-5; 8 nucleotides align to TRBD1. The germline V gene encodes CDR1 SGHRS and CDR2 YFSETQ. The CDR3 totals 16 residues. V dropped 5 bases and J dropped 5; count of bases not matched to a gene: 14. The CDR3 protein is CASREVTDRGWETQYF. CDR3 sequence (DNA): TGCGCCAGCAGAGAGGTTACTGACAGGGGCTGGGAGACCCAGTACTTC.

V usage is TRBV5-1 and J usage is TRBJ2-3, with D perhaps TRBD2 (5 bases). Germline V gene data show CDR1 as SGHRS and CDR2 as YFSETQ. The V end lost 0 bases, the J end lost 2 bases, and 10 bases lay between the germline ends. The CDR3 is made up of 15 amino acids. CDR3 amino acids: CASSLGAVPTDTQYF. For the CDR3, the DNA is TGCGCCAGCAGCTTGGGAGCGGTGCCCACAGATACGCAGTATTTT.

The CDR3 protein is CASSYDGGANVLTF. The CDR3 nucleotides are TGTGCCAGCAGTTACGACGGCGGGGCCAACGTCCTGACTTTC. The chain joins TRBV6-5 to TRBJ2-6; D not certain. The CDR3 has 14 residues. V gave up 2 bases and J gave up 4 bases, with 6 bases separating them. Germline V lookup: CDR1 MNHEY, CDR2 SVGAGI.

V and J are TRBV19 and TRBJ1-5; tentative D call: TRBD1 (5 bases). The CDR3 covers 15 residues. V was clipped by 5 bases and J by 0 bases, with 11 bases between them. Germline CDR1 reads LNHDA; CDR2 reads SQIVND (reference sequence). CDR3 sequence reads: CASSPRQLSNQPQHF. Written as DNA, the CDR3 is TGTGCCAGTAGTCCGCGACAGCTTAGCAATCAGCCCCAGCATTTT.

This clonotype was recorded a few times. The chain uses TRBV4-3 and TRBJ1-5; D possibly corresponds to TRBD1 (5 bases). Per germline, CDR1 LGHNA and CDR2 YSLEER. With 2 bases removed from V and 4 bases from J, the gap between germline ends came to 12 bases. This CDR3 has 15 residues. CDR3 in amino acids: CASSQSWGWNQPQHF. CDR3 in DNA: TGCGCCAGCAGCCAAAGCTGGGGGTGGAATCAGCCCCAGCATTTT.

About this clonotype: Germline and junction disagree at one end, which may indicate a read error. The chain uses TRBV4-1 and TRBJ2-5; 10 bases agree with TRBD2. Per the germline V gene, CDR1 is MGHRA and CDR2 is YSYEKL. The CDR3 is made up of 12 amino acids. This CDR3 is CASSGSGGPLYF. The CDR3 nucleotides read TGCGCCAGCAGCGGTAGCGGGGGGCCTCTTTATTTC.

This clonotype was counted many times. The chain joins TRBV20-1 to TRBJ2-5; D not certain. V was clipped by 1 base and J by 3 bases, with 18 bases between them. The CDR3 has 16 amino acids. CDR1 is DFQATT and CDR2 is SNEGSKA in the germline V gene (reference sequence). The chain's CDR3 is CSARAPQPPMKETQYF. CDR3 coding DNA: TGCAGTGCTAGAGCCCCCCAACCCCCTATGAAAGAGACCCAGTACTTC.